A single sample is the source of the 28 T cell receptor beta chains below, sequenced in a study of cytomegalovirus exposure and HLA in healthy donors. PCR involved 60 Vbeta and 13 Jbeta primers. The table came from immunoSEQ multiplex PCR; TCRdb's copy has only in-frame clones and leaves some out. The table includes around 130,000 clones, almost 85% detected once. Sequencing input: PBMCs. The receptors derive from a boy younger than 10 in good health and CMV-seronegative.

J is TRBJ1-1 and V is TRBV4-1; no clear D. V lost 0 bases and J lost 11, with 10 bases in between. CDR1 is MGHRA, CDR2 YSYEKL, per germline. The CDR3 is 12 amino acids. The CDR3 region has the DNA TGCGCCAGCAGCCAAGAGGCCCGAGGGGCTTTCTTT. As protein: CASSQEARGAFF.

On this clone itself: One junction end disagrees with the germline gene, perhaps due to a read error. V gene TRBV19 combines with J gene TRBJ2-3; TRBD1 is a possible D gene (5 bases). This CDR3 comprises 10 residues. The germline CDR1 and CDR2 sequences are LNHDA and SQIVND (reference sequence). The CDR3 protein is CARDTDTQCF. The CDR3 DNA is TGTGCCAGGGACACAGATACGCAGTGTTTT.

The chain recombines TRBV29-1 with TRBJ1-1, with TRBD1 matching 10 bases. This CDR3 has 12 amino acids. The germline CDR1 and CDR2 sequences are SQVTM and ANQGSEA. Trimming cost V 7 bases and J 5 bases; bases outside gene matches: 4. CDR3 DNA: TGCAGCGCCTTGGGACAGGGGACTGAAGCTTTCTTT. Residues: CSALGQGTEAFF.

The rearrangement joins TRBV5-4 to TRBJ1-1, with 8 bases lining up with TRBD1. Germline V gene sequence: CDR1 SGHNT, CDR2 YYREEE (reference sequence). This CDR3 is built from 15 residues. V shed 1 base, J shed 8 bases, and the junction held 10 bases outside the gene matches. CDR3 sequence (DNA): TGTGCCAGCAGCTTGACCCTCCGGGACAGGCAAGAAGCTTTCTTT. Its translation: CASSLTLRDRQEAFF.

The chain uses TRBV9 and TRBJ2-1; 8 nucleotides line up with TRBD1. This CDR3 region has 16 residues. Germline V gene sequence: CDR1 SGDLS, CDR2 YYNGEE. J lost 10 bases, V lost 3 bases, and 15 bases had no gene match. The CDR3 is CASSDLTGVVQLEQFF. In nucleotides, the CDR3 is TGTGCCAGCAGCGACTTGACAGGGGTGGTACAATTGGAGCAGTTCTTC. Looking up the rest from reference TRBV9 and TRBJ2-1 gives the full variable domain: DSGVTQTPKHLITATGQRVTLRCSPRSGDLSVYWYQQSLDQGLQFLIQYYNGEERAKGNILERFSAQQFPDLHSELNLSSLELGDSALYFCASSDLTGVVQLEQFFGPGTRLTVL.

This clone was detected only once. J is TRBJ2-7 and V is TRBV6-1; D not resolved. V lost 8 bases and J 2 bases, leaving 16 bases between the germline ends. Germline values: CDR1 MNHNS, CDR2 SASEGT. The CDR3 loop spans 14 amino acids. This CDR3 reads CASWFAGHTYEQYF. The CDR3 DNA reads as TGTGCCAGCTGGTTCGCCGGTCATACCTACGAGCAGTACTTC.

The chain employs TRBV5-4 and TRBJ2-5; D is undetermined. The CDR3 has 12 amino acids. V shed 1 base and J shed 3 bases, with 4 bases lying between them. Germline CDR1 is SGHNT and CDR2 is YYREEE (reference sequence). The DNA of the CDR3 is TGTGCCAGCAGCTTGATCGAAGAGACCCAGTACTTC. Protein sequence: CASSLIEETQYF.

The V gene is TRBV5-4, the J gene TRBJ2-1; 7 bases line up with TRBD2. CDR3 size: 14 residues. CDR1 is SGHNT and CDR2 is YYREEE in the germline V gene (reference sequence). V shed 2 bases and J 3 bases; nucleotides not matched to a gene: 2. CDR3 in amino acids: CASSLSGNYNEQFF. CDR3 nucleotides: TGTGCCAGCAGCTTAAGCGGGAACTACAATGAGCAGTTCTTC.

This chain uses TRBV7-3 with TRBJ2-5, with TRBD2 matching over 7 bases. This CDR3 has 17 amino acids. Germline V gene lookup returns CDR1 SGHTA and CDR2 FQGTGA. V was pared by 5 bases and J by 5 bases, with 17 bases of the junction left unmatched. CDR3 in amino acids: CASSQLPGLSSPETQYF. The CDR3 nucleotides are TGTGCCAGCAGCCAGTTGCCGGGACTATCCTCGCCGGAGACCCAGTACTTC.

For this clone: Its ends do not fully match the called genes, so a read error is possible. The chain recombines TRBV7-9 with TRBJ2-2; 11 nucleotides match TRBD1. This CDR3 region has 18 residues. The germline V gene encodes CDR1 SEHNR and CDR2 FQNEAQ (reference sequence). As DNA, the CDR3 is TGTTCCAGCAGCTTAGATGGAGTGGACAGGGGGCGGTTCGGGGAGCTGTTTTTT. It yields the protein CSSSLDGVDRGRFGELFF.

Of note for this clone: The germline gene is not matched at one end of the junction; a read error may be the cause. The chain has TRBV7-7 and TRBJ1-1; weak D call: TRBD1 (5 bases). This CDR3 is built from 13 residues. The germline V gene has CDR1 SSHAT and CDR2 FNYEAQ (reference sequence). CDR3 in amino acids: CASSSTENTEAFF. CDR3 nucleotide sequence: TGTGCTAGCAGCTCGACAGAGAACACTGAAGCTTTCTTT.

The chain is built from TRBV7-3 and TRBJ2-5; a weak D match, TRBD1 (6 bases). With 5 bases removed from V and 5 bases from J, the gap between germline ends came to 12 bases. The germline V gene encodes CDR1 SGHTA and CDR2 FQGTGA. The CDR3 contains 13 residues. CDR3 loop: CASSQGPGETQYF. The CDR3 bases are TGTGCCAGCAGCCAGGGGCCGGGGGAGACCCAGTACTTC.

The V gene is TRBV7-9, the J gene TRBJ2-2, with a possible D match to TRBD2 (6 bases). CDR3 length equals 15 residues. Germline-derived CDR1 and CDR2 are SEHNR and FQNEAQ (reference sequence). Trimming pared 6 bases from V and 8 bases from J, leaving 19 bases between. CDR3 in amino acids: CASRPLAYEQGELFF. CDR3 nucleotides: TGTGCCAGCAGACCTCTAGCGTATGAGCAAGGGGAGCTGTTTTTT. Supplemented by reference TRBV7-9 and TRBJ2-2, the full variable domain reads DTGVSQNPRHKITKRGQNVTFRCDPISEHNRLYWYRQTLGQGPEFLTYFQNEAQLEKSRLLSDRFSAERPKGSFSTLEIQRTEQGDSAMYLCASRPLAYEQGELFFGEGSRLTVL.

The rearrangement joins TRBV4-1 to TRBJ2-7; 9 nucleotides line up with TRBD1. After removal of 4 bases from V and 4 bases from J, the junction contained 17 bases not matched to a gene. Germline V gives CDR1 MGHRA, CDR2 YSYEKL. The CDR3 length is 18 residues. CDR3 in amino acids: CASSPTGTGQQIVYEQYF. Written as DNA, the CDR3 is TGCGCCAGCAGCCCAACCGGGACAGGGCAACAGATTGTGTACGAGCAGTACTTC.

The genes are TRBV10-1 and TRBJ2-3; 7 nucleotides align to TRBD2. The germline V gene encodes CDR1 WNHNN and CDR2 SYGVQD (reference sequence). This CDR3 contains 15 residues. Trimming removed 6 bases from V and 0 bases from J; junction bases left unmatched: 6. The CDR3 DNA sequence: TGCGCCAGCAGCAGACTAGCCTCTAGCACAGATACGCAGTATTTT. The encoded protein is CASSRLASSTDTQYF.

The chain carries TRBV7-9 and TRBJ1-1, with 10 bases matching TRBD1. Germline CDR1 and CDR2: SEHNR and FQNEAQ (reference sequence). Trimming took 4 bases from V and 3 from J; bases not matched to a gene: 5. The CDR3 is 15 amino acids. The DNA of the CDR3 is TGTGCCAGCAGCTCCGGGACAGGGGTTTACACTGAAGCTTTCTTT. It codes for CASSSGTGVYTEAFF.

The genes are TRBV15 and TRBJ2-6; 7 nucleotides agree with TRBD1. The CDR3 has 14 residues. Losses at the gene ends were 2 bases for V and 13 bases for J; bases not matched to a gene: 8. Germline-derived CDR1 and CDR2 are LNHNV and YYDKDF (reference sequence). The CDR3 here is CATSRPGQAPVLTF. As DNA, the CDR3 is TGTGCCACCAGCAGACCTGGACAGGCGCCAGTCCTGACTTTC.

CDR3 DNA sequence: TGTGCCAGCTCACCCATCCGGAGGAGCAATGAGCAGTTCTTC. Translated: CASSPIRRSNEQFF. This chain connects TRBV18 to TRBJ2-1; the D gene is possibly TRBD2 (5 bases). The V gene lost 3 bases and the J gene lost 6 bases, with 12 bases spanning the gap. This CDR3 is built from 14 residues. The germline V gene has CDR1 KGHSH and CDR2 LQKENI.

The V and J genes are TRBV4-2 and TRBJ1-4; 8 nucleotides align to TRBD1. The V segment lost 1 base and the J segment 7 bases; nucleotides outside the gene matches: 8. CDR3 size: 16 residues. Looked up from germline, CDR1 is LGHNA and CDR2 is YNFKEQ. Here the CDR3 DNA reads TGTGCCAGCAGCCAAGCCACAGGGGGAGGGAGTGAAAAACTGTTTTTT. Amino acids: CASSQATGGGSEKLFF.

The V call is TRBV4-2, the J call TRBJ2-4; perhaps TRBD2 as D (7 bases). Germline values: CDR1 LGHNA, CDR2 YNFKEQ. V lost 0 bases to trimming and J lost 3 bases, with 15 bases between them. This CDR3 is 17 amino acids long. CDR3 DNA sequence: TGTGCCAGCAGCCAAGATGGCGGGGGAGGGGGCAAAAACATTCAGTACTTC. This codes for CASSQDGGGGGKNIQYF.

The CDR3 here is CASSRTITNEQFF. CDR3 bases: TGCGCCAGCAGCAGGACTATCACCAATGAGCAGTTCTTC. The chain joins TRBV5-1 to TRBJ2-1; TRBD2 might be the D (6 bases). The CDR3 consists of 13 residues. The germline CDR1 and CDR2 sequences are SGHRS and YFSETQ. Trimming pared 4 bases from V and 6 bases from J, leaving 11 bases between.

The V call is TRBV6-5, the J call TRBJ2-1; 8 bases map to TRBD1. Germline CDR1 MNHEY, CDR2 SVGAGI. The CDR3 loop spans 14 amino acids. The V and J ends lost 6 bases and 4 bases, in that order; junction bases with no gene match: 5. The CDR3 DNA reads TGTGCCAGCAGGGTGACAGGGGAGTACAATGAGCAGTTCTTC. This codes for CASRVTGEYNEQFF.

This chain links TRBV19 with TRBJ1-1; 7 positions match TRBD1. The V and J ends lost 5 bases and 1 base, in that order; junction bases with no gene match: 10. Germline loops: CDR1 LNHDA, CDR2 SQIVND (reference sequence). The CDR3 totals 16 residues. The CDR3 spells CASSLNRGRSNTEAFF. CDR3 in DNA: TGTGCCAGTAGTTTAAACAGGGGCCGCTCGAACACTGAAGCTTTCTTT.

The CDR3 loop is CASSYSGGVYGYTF. CDR3 DNA: TGTGCCAGCAGTTACTCTGGGGGGGTCTATGGCTACACCTTC. This chain joins TRBV6-6 and TRBJ1-2; D is perhaps TRBD1 (5 bases). V lost 0 bases, J lost 4 bases, and 9 bases lay in between. The CDR3 is 14 residues long. The V gene's germline CDR1 is MNHNY and CDR2 SVGAGI (reference sequence).

The J gene is TRBJ1-3, the V gene TRBV9, with D possibly being TRBD1 (5 bases). CDR3 length: 16 residues. In germline, CDR1 is SGDLS, CDR2 YYNGEE. V shed 4 bases and J shed 0 bases, with 14 bases lying between them. This CDR3 is CASSPRDSSSGNTIYF. CDR3 DNA sequence: TGTGCCAGCAGCCCTCGGGACTCGAGCTCTGGAAACACCATATATTTT.

The chain employs TRBV27 and TRBJ2-5, with 8 positions matching TRBD2. The CDR3 runs 14 residues. Trimming took 6 bases from V and 5 from J; bases not matched to a gene: 8. The germline V gene encodes CDR1 MNHEY and CDR2 SMNVEV (reference sequence). CDR3 loop: CASSRMTSAETQYF. The DNA of the CDR3 is TGTGCCAGCAGCCGGATGACTAGCGCCGAGACCCAGTACTTC.

The V gene is TRBV5-1, the J gene TRBJ2-3; 8 bases line up with TRBD1. Germline trimming cut 7 bases from V and 0 bases from J; bases unmatched to any gene: 16. This CDR3 contains 18 residues. Germline CDR1 reads SGHRS; CDR2 reads YFSETQ. Here the CDR3 DNA reads TGCGCCAGCCTCCCCCGGGACAGGCGTCATTATAGCACAGATACGCAGTATTTT. This translates into CASLPRDRRHYSTDTQYF.

This clone was counted between two and nine times. The rearrangement links TRBV9 to TRBJ2-5; D might be TRBD1 (6 bases). Judging by the DNA end, TRBJ2-7 fits better; the J call may be wrong. This CDR3 region has 14 residues. Germline V lookup: CDR1 SGDLS, CDR2 YYNGEE. The CDR3 coding sequence is TGTGCCAGCAGCGTAGCAGGGGCCGGCGACGAGCAGTACTTC. Residues: CASSVAGAGDEQYF.